This T cell receptor beta chain was documented in a study of blood T cell repertoires in COVID-19. Background on the study: Sites in the United States, Italy and Spain provided acute and convalescent COVID-19 samples. PBMCs, B-cell-depleted T cells, or T cells provided the cDNA or gDNA that made up the material.

Recruited during active infection, patients (from Seattle) were subsequently followed longitudinally. In the source study's methods: Reference gene primer amplification yielded estimated nucleated cell counts. Using immunoSEQ multiplex PCR, the repertoire was profiled, and TCRdb retains in-frame clones only, with some absent. For V, J and clone size, that table is used; D and trimming come from the DNA. The sample includes approximately 160,000 clones, around 86% seen only once; the top ten take about 0.6%. The CDR3 length is 15 residues. V lost 2 bases to trimming and J lost 4 bases, with 14 bases between them. Germline lookup yields CDR1 SGHDN and CDR2 FVKESK.

This rearrangement joins TRBV14 to TRBJ1-2; the D is unclear. The source of this sequence is a man aged 60-69 years with COVID-19, enrolled during active disease. Material for sequencing was peripheral blood. The CDR3 DNA follows: TGTGCCAGCAGCCAAAAAGACTCCCTCGGCTATGGCTACACCTTC. Translated, it gives CASSQKDSLGYGYTF.